The 17 T cell receptor beta chains listed next were all sequenced from one sample in a study of T-cell reconstitution after alpha-beta-depleted transplantation in children. Using unique molecular identifiers, the investigators prepared the TCRbeta library. TCRdb reanalysed the PCR reads using MiXCR and keeps one entry per CDR3 protein. The sample contains around 490,000 distinct CDR3 sequences, 9.5% to 12% of which appear only once. Sequenced here: PBMCs, mostly from graft donor cells, sampled 180 days after TCRalphabeta/CD19-depleted stem cell transplant. These receptors were obtained from a female patient aged 2-15 years who had a stem cell transplant for aplastic anemia, so the T cells may come from the graft donor.

This clonotype was seen a few times. The V and J genes are TRBV20-1 and TRBJ2-6; D possibly corresponds to TRBD1 (5 bases). Germline-derived CDR1 and CDR2 are DFQATT and SNEGSKA (reference sequence). Trimming cost V 6 bases and J 4 bases, with 10 bases left between them. The CDR3 contains 13 residues. The DNA for the CDR3 is TGCAGTGCCCCGACAGCCGGGGCCAACGTCCTGACTTTC. Translating it yields CSAPTAGANVLTF.

As for this clonotype: It may be a read error: a sequence one base away is much more abundant. The chain carries TRBV28 and TRBJ2-5, with no clear D. The CDR3 length is 15 residues. In germline, CDR1 is MDHEN, CDR2 SYDVKM. Here the CDR3 reads CASSLTLRYQETHYF. CDR3 coding DNA: TGTGCCAGCAGTTTGACGTTACGGTACCAAGAGACCCACTACTTC.

The rearrangement uses TRBV6-2 or TRBV6-3 and TRBJ2-3; 7 positions agree with TRBD2. V dropped 3 bases and J dropped 6; count of bases not matched to a gene: 21. The CDR3 has 19 residues. Germline CDR1 MNHEY, CDR2 SVGEGT. The DNA for the CDR3 is TGTGCCAGCAGTTATTATCCTTGGACTAGTGAAACGGATTTGGATACGCAGTATTTT. As protein: CASSYYPWTSETDLDTQYF.

In DNA, the CDR3 is TGTGCCAGCAGCCCAGCGGGGGGACTAGCGGGAGTTAGTCTCTACGAGCAGTACTTC. Its translation is CASSPAGGLAGVSLYEQYF. J is TRBJ2-7 and V is TRBV9; 14 nucleotides agree with TRBD2. V lost 4 bases to trimming and J lost 3 bases; unmatched junction nucleotides: 15. The CDR3 has 19 residues. Germline V CDR1 and CDR2: SGDLS, YYNGEE.

The V call is TRBV10-3, the J call TRBJ2-6, with 7 bases identical to TRBD1. Germline CDR1 and CDR2: ENHRY and SYGVKD. The CDR3 contains 18 residues. With V trimmed by 2 bases and J by 0 bases, 7 bases remained unmatched. The CDR3: CAISEPRYRGSGANVLTF. The CDR3, as DNA: TGTGCCATCAGTGAGCCAAGATACAGGGGCTCTGGGGCCAACGTCCTGACTTTC.

V is TRBV14 and J is TRBJ2-1, with 12 bases that match TRBD2. CDR3 length equals 16 residues. Germline V gene lookup returns CDR1 SGHDN and CDR2 FVKESK. Losses at the gene ends were 2 bases for V and 2 bases for J; bases not matched to a gene: 1. CDR3: CASSQRLAGAYNEQFF. CDR3 nucleotides: TGTGCCAGCAGCCAACGACTAGCGGGAGCCTACAATGAGCAGTTCTTC.

This clonotype was observed at least ten times. This rearrangement joins TRBV9 to TRBJ2-2; no firm D call. The CDR3 totals 16 residues. Germline CDR1 reads SGDLS; CDR2 reads YYNGEE. V dropped 0 bases and J dropped 0 bases, with 9 bases sitting between them. The CDR3 region is CASSVASAPNTGELFF. In DNA form, the CDR3 reads TGTGCCAGCAGCGTAGCGTCCGCGCCGAACACCGGGGAGCTGTTTTTT.

This clonotype was recorded a few times. This chain connects TRBV28 to TRBJ1-5, with D possibly being TRBD1 (5 bases). The CDR3 covers 16 residues. Trimming took 3 bases from V and 6 from J, leaving 18 bases between them. Germline V gives CDR1 MDHEN, CDR2 SYDVKM. The chain's CDR3 is CASSFLGVSRSQPQHF. The CDR3 nucleotides are TGTGCCAGCAGTTTCTTAGGGGTGTCAAGGAGTCAGCCCCAGCATTTT.

This clonotype has more than one count but fewer than ten. The CDR3 protein is CASSQTTGAPDNEQFF. CDR3 bases: TGTGCCAGCAGTCAAACTACAGGGGCCCCAGACAATGAGCAGTTCTTC. V usage is TRBV21-1 and J usage is TRBJ2-1; TRBD1, as called in the table, went unchecked against the DNA. TRBV21-1 is classified as a pseudogene. This CDR3 is 16 amino acids long.

The chain is built from TRBV7-2 and TRBJ2-4; possibly TRBD2 for D (5 bases). Per germline, CDR1 SGHTA and CDR2 FQGNSA. Between the trimmed V and J ends, which lost 0 bases and 0 bases, there was a span of 12 bases. The CDR3 runs 17 residues. CDR3 region: CASSLAKRSLAKNIQYF. In DNA, the CDR3 is TGTGCCAGCAGCTTAGCCAAGCGGTCTTTAGCCAAAAACATTCAGTACTTC.

CDR3 sequence reads: CASSQDRSLNEKLFF. CDR3 nucleotide sequence: TGTGCCAGCAGCCAAGATCGCAGCCTTAATGAAAAACTGTTTTTT. This chain connects TRBV3-1 to TRBJ1-4; D gene ambiguous. From germline, CDR1 is LGHDT and CDR2 YNNKEL (reference sequence). The CDR3 sequence is 15 residues long. Trimming took off 0 bases at V and 4 bases at J, with 9 bases between the two ends.

This chain joins TRBV12-3 or TRBV12-4 and TRBJ2-3; 9 nucleotides agree with TRBD2. The CDR3 has 13 amino acids. J was trimmed by 1 base and V by 11 bases; bases with no gene match: 4. The CDR3 sequence: CACRTSGTDTQYF. In DNA, the CDR3 is TGTGCCTGTCGGACTAGCGGCACAGATACGCAGTATTTT.

The rearrangement links TRBV4-3 to TRBJ1-4; no firm D call. From germline, CDR1 is LGHNA and CDR2 YSLEER. Trimming pared 4 bases from V and 0 bases from J, leaving 12 bases between. This CDR3 spans 16 amino acids. The CDR3 is CASSPRERATNEKLFF. Here the CDR3 DNA reads TGCGCCAGCAGCCCTCGAGAAAGGGCAACTAATGAAAAACTGTTTTTT.

The chain is built from TRBV7-9 and TRBJ1-1; no definite D call. Trimming removed 6 bases at V and 1 base at J, with 12 bases between. Germline V gene lookup returns CDR1 SEHNR and CDR2 FQNEAQ (reference sequence). The CDR3 runs to 14 residues. CDR3 residues: CASRIPRGNTEAFF. The CDR3 DNA reads as TGTGCCAGCAGAATCCCTCGGGGGAACACTGAAGCTTTCTTT.

There are many counts of this clonotype. The rearrangement links TRBV10-2 to TRBJ2-7; the match to TRBD2 covers 13 bases. With 10 bases clipped from V and 4 bases from J, the junction kept 16 bases outside the gene matches. Germline CDR1 and CDR2: WSHSY and SAAADI. The CDR3 is 17 amino acids. The CDR3 DNA is TGCGCCACCTCGTACCTTGGACTAGCGGGAGTGGCGTACGAGCAGTACGTC. This sequence encodes CATSYLGLAGVAYEQYV.

Only a few counts were recorded for this clonotype. The chain is built from TRBV15 and TRBJ2-4; no firm D call. This CDR3 has 14 amino acids. The V and J ends lost 8 bases and 0 bases respectively, with 11 bases between them. Germline CDR1 is LNHNV and CDR2 is YYDKDF (reference sequence). DNA of the CDR3: TGTGCCACCGGAATAACCTTAGCCAAAAACATTCAGTACTTC. This sequence encodes CATGITLAKNIQYF.

This clonotype appeared a few times. The chain joins TRBV5-1 to TRBJ1-3, with 7 bases identical to TRBD1. Germline-derived CDR1 and CDR2 are SGHRS and YFSETQ. The CDR3 is 13 amino acids. V lost 7 bases, J lost 0 bases, and 1 base stayed unmatched. Here the CDR3 reads CASGDSSGNTIYF. The CDR3 DNA is TGCGCCAGCGGGGACAGCTCTGGAAACACCATATATTTT.